This T cell receptor beta chain emerged from a study of blood T cell repertoires in COVID-19. In the study overall: Acute and convalescent COVID-19 samples came from the United States, Italy and Spain.

Authors' methods: Cell counts per sample came from amplifying reference gene primers. Only in-frame clones appear in the TCRdb table, and some are missing; sequencing was by immunoSEQ multiplex PCR. That table furnishes V, J and clone size, whereas the DNA furnished D and trimming. The sample carries about 290,000 clones, roughly 90% recorded once. V lost 1 base and J lost 5; bases outside the gene matches: 2. The CDR3 contains 14 residues. Germline V gives CDR1 GTSNPN, CDR2 SVGIG (reference sequence). The chain carries TRBV30 and TRBJ1-5, with 10 positions matching TRBD1. The TCR comes from a woman aged 25 to 45 with COVID-19, enrolled during active disease. The sequencing sample was made of peripheral blood. Written as DNA, the CDR3 is TGTGCCTGGAGTGGGACAGGGGGGCATCAGCCCCAGCATTTT. Its protein is CAWSGTGGHQPQHF.